The next 8 T cell receptor beta chains were all read from a single sample in a study of T cell repertoires in cytomegalovirus infection. MiXCR, run by TCRdb on the reads, gives a single entry per CDR3 protein. Seen here are a few hundred thousand distinct CDR3 sequences, approximately 25% observed once, and the top ten hold around 14%. Sequenced: PBMCs. The receptor source for this set is a human donor in good health (CMV status not recorded). Some clones in this sample may be carry-over from other donors' samples.

The genes are TRBV20-1 and TRBJ2-3, with TRBD2 matching over 10 bases. The germline gives CDR1 DFQATT, CDR2 SNEGSKA (reference sequence). V was pared by 5 bases and J by 1 base, with 6 bases of the junction left unmatched. The CDR3 contains 15 residues. The CDR3 DNA reads TGCAGTGCTCCGCAAGCGGGGGGGGGCACAGATACGCAGTATTTT. This sequence encodes CSAPQAGGGTDTQYF.

V usage is TRBV30 and J usage is TRBJ1-5, with D tentatively TRBD1 (6 bases). V lost 2 bases and J 7 bases, leaving 15 bases between the germline ends. CDR3 length equals 14 residues. CDR1 and CDR2 from the germline V gene are GTSNPN and SVGIG (reference sequence). The CDR3 sequence: CAWSHTGNSQPQHF. CDR3 nucleotide sequence: TGTGCCTGGAGTCACACAGGGAATTCGCAGCCCCAGCATTTT.

This clonotype has a count of ten or more. V is TRBV27 and J is TRBJ2-3; the match to TRBD2 covers 13 bases. There are 16 residues in the CDR3. Germline trimming cut 9 bases from V and 5 bases from J; bases unmatched to any gene: 11. Germline CDR1 is MNHEY and CDR2 is SMNVEV (reference sequence). The CDR3 sequence is CARPPPGLAGQDTQYF. The CDR3 DNA is TGTGCCAGACCACCGCCGGGACTAGCGGGACAAGATACGCAGTATTTT.

This clonotype has at least ten counts. The chain joins TRBV7-2 to TRBJ2-7; 9 bases line up with TRBD1. V shed 2 bases, J shed 6 bases, and the junction held 8 bases outside the gene matches. Germline-derived CDR1 and CDR2 are SGHTA and FQGNSA. The CDR3 sequence is 15 residues long. CDR3 nucleotide sequence: TGTGCCAGCAGCTTAAATCGGGGACAGGGAGGCGAGCAGTACTTC. It specifies CASSLNRGQGGEQYF.

This clonotype was seen repeatedly, ten times or more. V usage is TRBV20-1 and J usage is TRBJ1-1, with TRBD1 identical over 7 bases. Trimming removed 0 bases from V and 3 bases from J; junction bases left unmatched: 19. CDR1 and CDR2 (germline): DFQATT, SNEGSKA (reference sequence). CDR3 length: 19 residues. As DNA, the CDR3 is TGCAGTGCTAGAGATCGATTGAACAGGGGTGGGCTTCGGGACACTGAAGCTTTCTTT. The encoded protein is CSARDRLNRGGLRDTEAFF.

This clonotype was observed a single time. CDR3 sequence (DNA): TGTGCCAGCAGTTACGCGGATGGCTACACCTTC. It translates to CASSYADGYTF. The chain uses TRBV6-6 and TRBJ1-2; D not resolved. The CDR3 spans 11 residues. The V gene's germline CDR1 is MNHNY and CDR2 SVGAGI (reference sequence). Trimming stripped 2 bases from V and 6 bases from J, with 4 bases between.

This clonotype was seen only a few times. The chain links TRBV19 to TRBJ2-1; D unresolved. The germline V gene has CDR1 LNHDA and CDR2 SQIVND (reference sequence). This CDR3 contains 15 residues. V was clipped by 3 bases and J by 8 bases, with 17 bases between them. In nucleotides, the CDR3 is TGTGCCAGTAGTATGGGTTTATTCGGCGGCCATGAGCAGTTCTTC. This encodes CASSMGLFGGHEQFF.

V gene TRBV28 combines with J gene TRBJ2-7; D unresolved. The germline V and J ends were trimmed by 5 bases and 4 bases, with 12 bases remaining between them. Germline V lookup: CDR1 MDHEN, CDR2 SYDVKM. This CDR3 is built from 13 residues. The CDR3 DNA reads TGTGCCAGCAGTACCAGCGACTGGTACGAGCAGTACTTC. This gives the protein CASSTSDWYEQYF.